This TCR beta chain derives from a study of blood T cell repertoires in COVID-19. In the study overall: Sample material is recorded as cDNA or gDNA derived from T cells, B-cell-depleted T cells, or PBMCs.

Original handling: Reference gene primer amplification gave estimated nucleated cell counts. TCRdb's copy holds only in-frame clones and misses some; the assay was immunoSEQ multiplex PCR. The DNA gave D and trimming, while V, J and clone size come from that table. In the table there are a few hundred thousand clones, 75% to 90% of which are singletons. The study recruited people aged about 18 to 89 years across approximately 23 US areas. Assignment of participants to cohorts was predicated upon participant-reported clinical history. Germline values: CDR1 SGHTA, CDR2 FQGNSA. Unmatched junction bases numbered 12, after V lost 1 base and J lost 13 bases. The CDR3 runs to 16 residues.

Sequencing input: PBMCs or T cells enriched from blood (not recorded which). The V call is TRBV7-2, the J call TRBJ1-6, with 8 positions matching TRBD1. The sequence came from a woman aged 40 to 55 who had recovered from COVID-19. This CDR3 reads CASSLVEADRGSPLHF. CDR3 DNA: TGTGCCAGCAGCTTAGTTGAGGCTGACAGGGGTAGTCCCCTCCACTTT.